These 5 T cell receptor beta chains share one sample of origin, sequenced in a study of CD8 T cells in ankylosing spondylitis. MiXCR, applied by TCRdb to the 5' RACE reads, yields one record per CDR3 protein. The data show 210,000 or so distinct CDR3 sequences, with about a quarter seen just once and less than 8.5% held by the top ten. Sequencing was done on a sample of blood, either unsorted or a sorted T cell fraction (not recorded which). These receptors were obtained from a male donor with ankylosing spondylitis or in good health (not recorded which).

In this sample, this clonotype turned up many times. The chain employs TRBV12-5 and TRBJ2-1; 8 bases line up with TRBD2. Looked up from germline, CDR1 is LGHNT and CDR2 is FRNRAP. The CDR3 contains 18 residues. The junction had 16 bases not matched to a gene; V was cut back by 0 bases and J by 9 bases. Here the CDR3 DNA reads TGTGCTAGTGGTTTGGTACTCTTTCGGCGGGAGGATAGGGGTGAGCAGTTCTTC. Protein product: CASGLVLFRREDRGEQFF.

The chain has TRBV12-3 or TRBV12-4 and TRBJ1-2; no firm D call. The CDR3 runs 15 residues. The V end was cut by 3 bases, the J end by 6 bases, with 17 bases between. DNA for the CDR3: TGTGCCAGCAGTTTTACCGTTCCCGGGGTAAATGGCTACACCTTC. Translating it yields CASSFTVPGVNGYTF.

The CDR3 loop reads CASSLISGEQFF. The CDR3 coding sequence is TGTGCCAGCAGCTTAATTTCGGGAGAGCAGTTCTTC. The chain uses TRBV11-3 and TRBJ2-1; D might be TRBD2 (5 bases). Between the trimmed V and J ends, which lost 2 bases and 10 bases, there was a span of 9 bases. The CDR3 totals 12 residues. From germline, CDR1 is SGHNT and CDR2 YENEEA. The entire variable domain, with the rest obtained from reference TRBV11-3 and TRBJ2-1, is as follows: EAGVVQSPRYKIIEKKQPVAFWCNPISGHNTLYWYLQNLGQGPELLIRYENEEAVDDSQLPKDRFSAERLKGVDSTLKIQPAELGDSAVYLCASSLISGEQFFGPGTRLTVL.

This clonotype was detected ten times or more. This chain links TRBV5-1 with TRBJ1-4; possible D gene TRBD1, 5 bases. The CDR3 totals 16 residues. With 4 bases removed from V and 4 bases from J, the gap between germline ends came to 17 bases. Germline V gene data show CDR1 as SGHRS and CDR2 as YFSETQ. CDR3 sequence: CASSDGPAGGNEKLFF. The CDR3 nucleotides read TGCGCCAGCAGCGACGGCCCGGCCGGGGGTAATGAAAAACTGTTTTTT.

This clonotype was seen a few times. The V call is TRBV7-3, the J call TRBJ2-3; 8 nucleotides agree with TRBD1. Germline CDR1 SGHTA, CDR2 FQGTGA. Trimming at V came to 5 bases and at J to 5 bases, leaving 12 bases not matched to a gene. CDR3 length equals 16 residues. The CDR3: CASSPQGGQGGDTQYF. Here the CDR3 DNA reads TGTGCCAGCAGCCCACAAGGCGGACAGGGAGGAGATACGCAGTATTTT.